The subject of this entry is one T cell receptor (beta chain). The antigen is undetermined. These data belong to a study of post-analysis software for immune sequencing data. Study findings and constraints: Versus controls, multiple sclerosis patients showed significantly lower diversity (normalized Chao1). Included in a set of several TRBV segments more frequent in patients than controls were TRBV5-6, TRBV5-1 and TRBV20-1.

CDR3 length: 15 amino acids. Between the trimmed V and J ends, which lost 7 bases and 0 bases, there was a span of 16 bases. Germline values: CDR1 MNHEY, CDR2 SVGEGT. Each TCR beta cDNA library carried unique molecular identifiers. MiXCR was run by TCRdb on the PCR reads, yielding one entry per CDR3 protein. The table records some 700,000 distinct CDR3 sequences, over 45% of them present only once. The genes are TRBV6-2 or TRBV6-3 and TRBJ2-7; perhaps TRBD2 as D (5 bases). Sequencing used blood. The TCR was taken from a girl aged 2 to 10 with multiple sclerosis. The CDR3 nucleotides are TGTGCCAGCACCCTAAGACTGGGGAGCTCCTACGAGCAGTACTTC. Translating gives CASTLRLGSSYEQYF.